The 32 T cell receptor beta chains presented below share a single source sample, sequenced in a study of cytomegalovirus exposure and HLA in healthy donors. PCR was performed using 60 Vbeta and 13 Jbeta primers. TCRdb's copy holds only in-frame clones and misses some; the assay was immunoSEQ multiplex PCR. The sample shows fewer than 150,000 clones, more than 80% of them seen only once. Source material: PBMCs. The receptors here all came from a man aged 40-49 years in good health and CMV-seronegative.

The chain uses TRBV5-4 and TRBJ2-4, with 13 bases aligning to TRBD2. The CDR3 loop spans 17 amino acids. Germline assignment: CDR1 SGHNT and CDR2 YYREEE (reference sequence). V shed 0 bases, J shed 8 bases, and the junction held 8 bases outside the gene matches. CDR3 sequence (DNA): TGTGCCAGCAGCTTGGGAACTAGCGGGAGGGCCGGGGACATTCAGTACTTC. Translated, it gives CASSLGTSGRAGDIQYF. Full variable domain (rest looked up from reference TRBV5-4 and TRBJ2-4): ETGVTQSPTHLIKTRGQQVTLRCSSQSGHNTVSWYQQALGQGPQFIFQYYREEENGRGNFPPRFSGLQFPNYSSELNVNALELDDSALYLCASSLGTSGRAGDIQYFGAGTRLSVL.

The chain carries TRBV6-6 and TRBJ2-1; TRBD2 matches at 7 bases. In germline, CDR1 is MNHNY, CDR2 SVGAGI (reference sequence). V shed 5 bases, J shed 6 bases, and the junction held 4 bases outside the gene matches. The CDR3 sequence is 13 residues long. The CDR3 is CASSGPGGNEQFF. CDR3 bases: TGTGCCAGCAGTGGTCCGGGGGGCAATGAGCAGTTCTTC.

The chain uses TRBV2 and TRBJ2-3; 8 bases are a match to TRBD1. The germline gives CDR1 SNHLY, CDR2 FYNNEI. The CDR3 covers 14 residues. With V trimmed by 10 bases and J by 2 bases, 8 bases remained unmatched. The CDR3 spells CATWTGRNTDTQYF. Written as DNA, the CDR3 is TGTGCCACCTGGACAGGGCGAAACACAGATACGCAGTATTTT.

This chain links TRBV19 with TRBJ2-1, with 8 bases identical to TRBD1. From germline, CDR1 is LNHDA and CDR2 SQIVND (reference sequence). The V gene end was trimmed by 3 bases and the J gene end by 3 bases; junction bases not matched to a gene: 13. The CDR3 extends over 18 amino acids. Here the CDR3 DNA reads TGTGCCAGTAGTATGATCGCAGGGGGCTCAAGTTACTACAATGAGCAGTTCTTC. Translated, it gives CASSMIAGGSSYYNEQFF.

As DNA, the CDR3 is TGTGCCATCAGAGGGGCAGGGGATAGCAATCAGCCCCAGCATTTT. Amino acids: CAIRGAGDSNQPQHF. The chain joins TRBV10-3 to TRBJ1-5, with D tentatively TRBD1 (6 bases). The length of the CDR3 is 15 residues. The germline V gene has CDR1 ENHRY and CDR2 SYGVKD. The germline V and J ends were trimmed by 6 bases and 0 bases, with 12 bases remaining between them.

This clone was seen only a few times. The rearrangement links TRBV27 to TRBJ1-5, with TRBD1 matching 7 bases. The germline V gene has CDR1 MNHEY and CDR2 SMNVEV (reference sequence). The CDR3 runs 18 residues. Germline trimming cut 5 bases from V and 7 bases from J; bases unmatched to any gene: 20. CDR3 residues: CASSPWDRARKGNQPQHF. CDR3 nucleotide sequence: TGTGCCAGCAGTCCCTGGGACAGAGCAAGGAAGGGGAACCAGCCCCAGCATTTT.

V and J are TRBV6-5 and TRBJ2-7, with a tentative D call TRBD2 (6 bases). The CDR3 has 14 residues. Germline V gene data show CDR1 as MNHEY and CDR2 as SVGAGI. V was cut by 7 bases and J by 6 bases, with 19 bases left in between. CDR3 amino acids: CASTGRMGGGEQYF. The CDR3, as DNA: TGTGCCAGCACAGGCAGGATGGGGGGAGGCGAGCAGTACTTC.

This chain links TRBV7-9 with TRBJ2-2; 8 nucleotides match TRBD2. In germline, CDR1 is SEHNR, CDR2 FQNEAQ (reference sequence). The CDR3 consists of 16 residues. J gave up 2 bases and V 2 bases, and 4 bases lay outside the gene matches. CDR3 loop: CASSLIAGINTGELFF. In DNA, the CDR3 is TGTGCCAGCAGCTTAATAGCGGGAATCAACACCGGGGAGCTGTTTTTT.

CDR3 nucleotides: TGTGCCAGCAGCTCCGGACTAGCGGGAGGAAGAGAGACCCAGTACTTC. Translating it yields CASSSGLAGGRETQYF. The rearrangement links TRBV5-4 to TRBJ2-5, with 14 bases fitting TRBD2. The CDR3 contains 16 residues. V dropped 3 bases and J dropped 4; count of bases not matched to a gene: 5. The germline V gene encodes CDR1 SGHNT and CDR2 YYREEE (reference sequence).

V gene TRBV5-1 combines with J gene TRBJ2-5; 7 bases are a match to TRBD2. The germline V gene has CDR1 SGHRS and CDR2 YFSETQ. Trimming cost V 4 bases and J 1 base; bases outside gene matches: 4. This CDR3 is built from 14 residues. In nucleotides, the CDR3 is TGCGCCAGCAGCCTAGCGGTCCCCCAAGAGACCCAGTACTTC. It specifies CASSLAVPQETQYF.

The chain uses TRBV28 and TRBJ2-7, with 9 bases identical to TRBD1. Germline CDR1 and CDR2: MDHEN and SYDVKM. Trimming cost V 4 bases and J 0 bases; bases outside gene matches: 10. The CDR3 runs to 17 residues. CDR3 loop: CASSSLGTGRGSYEQYF. DNA of the CDR3: TGTGCCAGCAGTTCCTTAGGGACAGGGCGAGGCTCCTACGAGCAGTACTTC.

The CDR3 spells CASSLSQFTDTQYF. Here the CDR3 DNA reads TGTGCCAGCAGCTTGTCGCAGTTCACAGATACGCAGTATTTT. The chain recombines TRBV5-4 with TRBJ2-3; D ambiguous. Germline loops: CDR1 SGHNT, CDR2 YYREEE (reference sequence). V was trimmed by 1 base and J by 2 bases, leaving 8 bases between them. This CDR3 has 14 amino acids.

The genes are TRBV5-1 and TRBJ2-1; 12 bases line up with TRBD2. The CDR3 loop spans 13 amino acids. The V segment lost 3 bases and the J segment 10 bases; nucleotides outside the gene matches: 2. Per germline, CDR1 SGHRS and CDR2 YFSETQ. The CDR3 protein is CASSSLAGGEQFF. DNA of the CDR3: TGCGCCAGCAGCTCACTAGCGGGAGGCGAGCAGTTCTTC.

V is TRBV5-8 and J is TRBJ1-5; D perhaps matches TRBD1 (5 bases). The CDR3 loop spans 16 amino acids. CDR1 and CDR2 (germline): SGHTS, YDEGEE. V lost 4 bases and J lost 2, with 16 bases in between. Here the CDR3 reads CASSPGRGDRNQPQHF. The CDR3, as DNA: TGTGCCAGCAGCCCAGGCCGGGGGGATCGCAATCAGCCCCAGCATTTT.

The J gene is TRBJ2-7, the V gene TRBV7-2; 12 nucleotides align to TRBD1. The CDR3 has 18 residues. J was trimmed by 1 base and V by 5 bases; bases with no gene match: 12. Germline loops: CDR1 SGHTA, CDR2 FQGNSA. The CDR3 DNA reads as TGTGCCAGCAGCACGAACGGAGGGACAGGGGGCTTTTCCTACGAGCAGTACTTC. Translated, it gives CASSTNGGTGGFSYEQYF.

V and J are TRBV18 and TRBJ2-2; 8 bases line up with TRBD1. CDR3 length: 15 amino acids. The ends lost 4 bases at V and 3 bases at J; junction bases unmatched: 4. Germline V CDR1 and CDR2: KGHSH, LQKENI. As DNA, the CDR3 is TGTGCCAGCTCACTGCAGGGGGCCGACACCGGGGAGCTGTTTTTT. This translates into CASSLQGADTGELFF.

This chain links TRBV7-9 with TRBJ1-1, with D uncertain. Germline V gene lookup returns CDR1 SEHNR and CDR2 FQNEAQ (reference sequence). The CDR3 is 12 amino acids. V was trimmed by 1 base and J by 4 bases, leaving 4 bases between them. CDR3 bases: TGTGCCAGCAGCTTAGACAGCACTGAAGCTTTCTTT. Translated: CASSLDSTEAFF.

The CDR3 region has the DNA TGTGCCAGCAGCATTACAGGGGGCACTGAAGCTTTCTTT. Its translation is CASSITGGTEAFF. V is TRBV11-2 and J is TRBJ1-1; 8 nucleotides line up with TRBD1. This CDR3 is 13 amino acids long. Per the germline V gene, CDR1 is SGHAT and CDR2 is FQNNGV. V lost 5 bases to trimming and J lost 4 bases; unmatched junction nucleotides: 3.

The chain carries TRBV2 and TRBJ1-4, with 9 bases fitting TRBD1. From germline, CDR1 is SNHLY and CDR2 FYNNEI. After removal of 5 bases from V and 4 bases from J, the junction contained 2 bases not matched to a gene. The CDR3 spans 14 residues. The CDR3 bases are TGTGCCAGCAGTCCGACAGGGGGTAATGAAAAACTGTTTTTT. It encodes CASSPTGGNEKLFF. The complete variable domain, with remaining parts taken from reference TRBV2 and TRBJ1-4, reads EPEVTQTPSHQVTQMGQEVILRCVPISNHLYFYWYRQILGQKVEFLVSFYNNEISEKSEIFDDQFSVERPDGSNFTLKIRSTKLEDSAMYFCASSPTGGNEKLFFGSGTQLSVL.

A few counts support this clone. This chain joins TRBV7-3 and TRBJ1-2; a possible D gene is TRBD1 (6 bases). CDR3 length: 15 amino acids. The V gene lost 5 bases and the J gene lost 3 bases, with 16 bases spanning the gap. CDR1 is SGHTA, CDR2 FQGTGA, per germline. The CDR3 region has the DNA TGTGCCAGCAGCCCCCCCGTACAGGGTGACTATGGCTACACCTTC. Amino acids: CASSPPVQGDYGYTF. The entire variable domain, with the rest obtained from reference TRBV7-3 and TRBJ1-2, is as follows: GAGVSQTPSNKVTEKGKYVELRCDPISGHTALYWYRQSLGQGPEFLIYFQGTGAADDSGLPNDRFFAVRPEGSVSTLKIQRTERGDSAVYLCASSPPVQGDYGYTFGSGTRLTVV.

The chain recombines TRBV28 with TRBJ2-7, with a possible D match to TRBD2 (6 bases). V was clipped by 2 bases and J by 2 bases, with 16 bases between them. This CDR3 contains 16 residues. Germline V lookup: CDR1 MDHEN, CDR2 SYDVKM. The CDR3 loop is CASSLIASGVAYEQYF. The CDR3 nucleotides are TGTGCCAGCAGTTTAATAGCTTCGGGAGTGGCCTACGAGCAGTACTTC.

The V call is TRBV28, the J call TRBJ2-7, with 7 bases fitting TRBD1. The CDR3 loop spans 15 amino acids. Germline CDR1 reads MDHEN; CDR2 reads SYDVKM. J gave up 6 bases and V 2 bases, and 10 bases lay outside the gene matches. CDR3 in DNA: TGTGCCAGCAGTTTAATAGGGGGCGATGGGACCGAGCAGTACTTC. It is translated as CASSLIGGDGTEQYF.

This clone was found a few times. The CDR3 DNA reads as TGTGCCAGCAGCTTAGGTGGAGGACGGTCCAACTATGGCTACACCTTC. Translating it yields CASSLGGGRSNYGYTF. The chain carries TRBV7-8 and TRBJ1-2; D is unclear. The CDR3 loop spans 16 amino acids. Trimming removed 1 base from V and 2 bases from J, with 14 bases in between. Per germline, CDR1 SGHVS and CDR2 FQNEAQ.

V gene TRBV4-2 combines with J gene TRBJ2-7, with 7 bases lining up with TRBD2. Germline CDR1 reads LGHNA; CDR2 reads YNFKEQ. V was clipped by 6 bases and J by 0 bases; unmatched bases: 8. This CDR3 comprises 15 residues. CDR3 nucleotide sequence: TGTGCCAGCAGGCTAGCGGCAGAAAGCTCCTACGAGCAGTACTTC. It encodes CASRLAAESSYEQYF.

The chain joins TRBV6-5 to TRBJ2-7; D is unresolved. V lost 4 bases to trimming and J lost 0 bases, with 7 bases between them. Germline V gene sequence: CDR1 MNHEY, CDR2 SVGAGI. This CDR3 region has 13 residues. CDR3 in amino acids: CASSLLASYEQYF. In DNA form, the CDR3 reads TGTGCCAGCAGTTTGCTGGCCTCCTACGAGCAGTACTTC.

This chain links TRBV5-1 with TRBJ2-7, with 7 nucleotides matching TRBD2. The CDR3 contains 15 residues. After removal of 0 bases from V and 3 bases from J, the junction contained 6 bases not matched to a gene. Germline V lookup: CDR1 SGHRS, CDR2 YFSETQ. The CDR3 region is CASSLEGSGGYEQYF. For the CDR3, the DNA is TGCGCCAGCAGCTTGGAGGGTTCGGGGGGCTACGAGCAGTACTTC.

This clone has more than one count but fewer than ten. This chain connects TRBV2 to TRBJ1-2; 9 bases agree with TRBD1. The CDR3 contains 14 residues. V trimming: 3 bases; J trimming: 1 base; junction bases outside the gene matches: 0. Germline V gene sequence: CDR1 SNHLY, CDR2 FYNNEI. The CDR3 protein is CASSEGQGNYGYTF. CDR3 sequence (DNA): TGTGCCAGCAGTGAGGGACAGGGTAACTATGGCTACACCTTC.

The chain uses TRBV27 and TRBJ1-1; weak D call: TRBD1 (5 bases). V was trimmed by 3 bases and J by 4 bases, leaving 18 bases between them. CDR3 size: 16 residues. Germline V gene lookup returns CDR1 MNHEY and CDR2 SMNVEV (reference sequence). The CDR3 is CASSLWAGTGATEAFF. The CDR3 DNA reads TGTGCCAGCAGTTTGTGGGCAGGGACTGGGGCCACTGAAGCTTTCTTT.

The chain links TRBV7-6 to TRBJ2-7; D is uncertain. V lost 5 bases and J lost 2, with 16 bases in between. This CDR3 spans 15 amino acids. Germline CDR1 reads SGHVS; CDR2 reads FNYEAQ. Written as DNA, the CDR3 is TGTGCCAGCAGCCTCCGGTCCGGTGTCACCTACGAGCAGTACTTC. Translation: CASSLRSGVTYEQYF.

The chain uses TRBV4-1 and TRBJ1-1; 8 positions agree with TRBD1. The CDR3 has 19 residues. After removal of 0 bases from V and 0 bases from J, the junction contained 12 bases not matched to a gene. The germline CDR1 and CDR2 sequences are MGHRA and YSYEKL. In DNA form, the CDR3 reads TGCGCCAGCAGCCAAGAATGGACAGGGAACCTTGCGATGAACACTGAAGCTTTCTTT. Protein: CASSQEWTGNLAMNTEAFF.

This sequence joins TRBV18 and TRBJ1-5, with D perhaps TRBD1 (6 bases). The CDR3 loop spans 13 amino acids. The ends were cut back, 5 bases at V and 5 bases at J, with 10 bases in the middle. Per germline, CDR1 KGHSH and CDR2 LQKENI. The DNA for the CDR3 is TGTGCCAGCTCAGCAGGGGTCTATCAGCCCCAGCATTTT. Protein: CASSAGVYQPQHF.

As concerns this clone: Other DNA sequences in this sample translate to the same CDR3. This chain uses TRBV2 with TRBJ1-4, with a weak D call TRBD1 (5 bases). Germline assignment: CDR1 SNHLY and CDR2 FYNNEI. This CDR3 spans 14 amino acids. V lost 6 bases and J lost 4, with 12 bases in between. CDR3 amino acids: CASSETAHNEKLFF. The DNA of the CDR3 is TGTGCCAGCAGCGAGACAGCCCATAATGAAAAACTGTTTTTT.